Below, one T cell receptor (beta chain) is given with its context. This clone was recorded only once. The antigen this receptor binds is unknown. No per-base quality is available; no much larger clone lies one base away. The CDR3 regions of human TCRbeta chains were subjected to immunosequencing. The original pipeline was this. Repertoire TCRs were checked for matches against a reference library of SARS-CoV-2-specific TCRs that had been generated using the MIRA antigen-specificity platform. Breadth was defined as the fraction of unique TCRs that were SARS-CoV-2-associated. Depth was defined as the fraction of total T cells that were SARS-CoV-2-associated. Each spike-specific TCR was assigned to its reactive spike region and to a CD4 or CD8 class using the MIRA data. Log10-transformed breadth and depth values were compared by one-way ANOVA with Sidak's multiple comparisons tests. This immuneACCESS table, as held by TCRdb, lists in-frame sequences with V and J called but not all clones. Of the missing ones, under half trace to an unresolved V gene in checked studies; the others have no known cause. The V and J calls and clone size are taken from that table; D and trimming were inferred from the DNA. The sample profile shows tens of thousands of clones; roughly 89% of them were found once. Clones ranked in the top ten supply about 5.7% of the sample.

This sample is part of a study of T cell responses to AZD1222 COVID-19 vaccine (dated by TCRdb to the early 2020s). A note on the overall study: A total of about 230 trial participants underwent TCR sequencing, of whom some 210 received two doses of AZD1222 and about 25 received two doses of the MenACWY control vaccine. Trial participants were enrolled into age subgroups of 18-55, 56-69 and 70-plus years, which contained approximately 150, 28 and 58 TCR-sequenced participants, respectively.

The time point tag for this specimen amounts to: about 28 days (+/-7) after the second vaccine dose. Because spike-specific TCR depth and breadth did not differ between the two schedules, AZD1222 recipients who got a second dose at roughly 4 weeks were pooled with those who got a second dose at roughly 12 weeks. Samples from vaccinated people were obtained from the UK trials COV001 and COV002, which included a single-blind randomized controlled phase 2/3 trial of AZD1222 (ChAdOx1 nCoV-19) in healthy adults. For TCRbeta chain sequencing, PBMC samples were collected from trial participants at day 0 and at day 28 after the second dose. Paper-wide results and their limitations: Nearly half of unique spike-specific TCRs reportedly recognized epitopes outside regions mutated in the B.1.351 and B.1.1.7 variants. Most participants were white British and females outnumbered males, and the authors suggested that clonal diversity may have been underestimated. Spike-specific TCR breadth and depth rose significantly after two AZD1222 doses compared with day 0 and with MenACWY recipients. The vaccine-associated CD4 TCRs covered the entire spike protein, and the dominant responses fell in regions 160-218 and 743-854. In the small 56-69-year group, the increase in depth fell short of significance, most likely because of low power. Because no day 14 peak-response samples were available, the repertoires could be characterized only after the peak T cell response. Only 5 to 7 AZD1222 recipients were SARS-CoV-2 seropositive at baseline, limiting conclusions about previously exposed vaccinees.

Reading from cysteine to phenylalanine, the CDR3 counts 14 amino acids. This entry keeps only the CDR3 DNA: 42 bases, framed from base 1. Trimming removed 7 bases from V and 5 bases from J, leaving 17 bases between the germline ends. The germline V gene (reference sequence) sets CDR1 to LNHDA and CDR2 to SQIVND. The receptor comes from an adult who received the AZD1222 COVID-19 vaccine. The rearranged segments are TRBV19 and TRBJ1-2; a weak D assignment points to TRBD1 (5 bases agree). The source was peripheral blood, collected 28 days after the second AZD1222 dose. The bases are TGTGCCAGTAAATCCGGGGACTGGGGTTATGGCTACACCTTC. Its product reads: CASKSGDWGYGYTF.